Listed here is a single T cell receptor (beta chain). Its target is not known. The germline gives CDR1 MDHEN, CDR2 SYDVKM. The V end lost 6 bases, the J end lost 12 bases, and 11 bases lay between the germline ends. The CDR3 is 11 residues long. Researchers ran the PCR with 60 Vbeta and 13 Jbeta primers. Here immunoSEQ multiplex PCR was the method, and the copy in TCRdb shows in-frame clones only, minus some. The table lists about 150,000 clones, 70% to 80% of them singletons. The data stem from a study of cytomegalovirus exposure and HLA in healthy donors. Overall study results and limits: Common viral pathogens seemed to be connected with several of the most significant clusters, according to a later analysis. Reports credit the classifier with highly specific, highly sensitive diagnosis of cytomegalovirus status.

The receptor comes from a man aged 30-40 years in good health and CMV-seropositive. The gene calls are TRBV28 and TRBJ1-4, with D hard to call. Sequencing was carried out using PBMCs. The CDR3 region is CASSGVRELFF. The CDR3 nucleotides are TGTGCCAGCAGCGGAGTCCGGGAACTGTTTTTT.